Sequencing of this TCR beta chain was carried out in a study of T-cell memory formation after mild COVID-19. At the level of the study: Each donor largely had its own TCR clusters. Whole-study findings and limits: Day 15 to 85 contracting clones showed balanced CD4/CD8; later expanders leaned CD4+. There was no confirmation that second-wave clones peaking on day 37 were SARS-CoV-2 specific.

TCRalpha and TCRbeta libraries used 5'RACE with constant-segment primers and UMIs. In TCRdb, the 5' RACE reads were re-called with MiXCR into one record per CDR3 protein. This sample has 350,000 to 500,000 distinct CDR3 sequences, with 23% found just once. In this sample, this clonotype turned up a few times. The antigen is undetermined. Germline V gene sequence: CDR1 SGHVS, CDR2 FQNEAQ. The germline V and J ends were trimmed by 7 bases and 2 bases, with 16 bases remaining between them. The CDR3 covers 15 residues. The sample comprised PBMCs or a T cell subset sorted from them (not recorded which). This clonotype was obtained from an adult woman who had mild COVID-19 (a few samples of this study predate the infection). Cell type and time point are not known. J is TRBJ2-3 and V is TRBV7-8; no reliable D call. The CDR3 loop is CASMARATVTDTQYF. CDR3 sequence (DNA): TGTGCCAGCATGGCTCGGGCTACCGTCACAGATACGCAGTATTTT.